Each of the 23 T cell receptor beta chains below was sequenced from the same sample in a study of T cell repertoires in cytomegalovirus infection. TCRdb used MiXCR to reprocess the reads, holding one entry per CDR3 protein. The sample holds 150,000 to 200,000 distinct CDR3 sequences, approximately 15% seen once. Input material: PBMCs. The origin of the receptors is a human donor in good health (CMV status not recorded). Some clones in this sample may be carry-over from other donors' samples.

This clonotype has more than one count but fewer than ten. The genes are TRBV29-1 and TRBJ2-2; the D call may be TRBD1 or TRBD2 (6 bases each). The CDR3 extends over 12 amino acids. V was clipped by 3 bases and J by 8 bases, with 10 bases between them. From germline, CDR1 is SQVTM and CDR2 ANQGSEA. CDR3 coding DNA: TGCAGCGTTGACGGGGGCGCAGGGGAGCTGTTTTTT. This gives the protein CSVDGGAGELFF.

The CDR3 nucleotides read TGTGCCAGTAGTCGGGCGAGGGGGAACACTGAAGCTTTCTTT. Translated, it gives CASSRARGNTEAFF. The chain recombines TRBV19 with TRBJ1-1; maybe TRBD1 (5 bases). The CDR3 runs 14 residues. The germline V gene encodes CDR1 LNHDA and CDR2 SQIVND (reference sequence). V lost 5 bases to trimming and J lost 1 base, with 11 bases between them. Looking up the rest from reference TRBV19 and TRBJ1-1 gives the full variable domain: DGGITQSPKYLFRKEGQNVTLSCEQNLNHDAMYWYRQDPGQGLRLIYYSQIVNDFQKGDIAEGYSVSREKKESFPLTVTSAQKNPTAFYLCASSRARGNTEAFFGQGTRLTVV.

This clonotype was seen only a few times. J is TRBJ1-2 and V is TRBV20-1; D is unclear. The V end lost 1 base, the J end lost 3 bases, and 9 bases lay between the germline ends. The CDR3 totals 13 residues. Per germline, CDR1 DFQATT and CDR2 SNEGSKA (reference sequence). CDR3 residues: CSARVRAYYGYTF. The CDR3 nucleotides read TGCAGTGCTAGAGTCCGAGCATACTATGGCTACACCTTC.

This clonotype occurred a few times. The rearrangement links TRBV6-5 to TRBJ2-2; 8 bases match TRBD1. Germline V CDR1 and CDR2: MNHEY, SVGAGI. Trimming at V came to 5 bases and at J to 5 bases, leaving 4 bases not matched to a gene. The CDR3 runs to 14 residues. CDR3 in DNA: TGTGCCAGCAGTCGGACAGGGCGAACCGGGGAGCTGTTTTTT. This translates into CASSRTGRTGELFF.

This clonotype has at least ten counts. This sequence joins TRBV7-9 and TRBJ2-2; TRBD1 matches at 8 bases. Looked up from germline, CDR1 is SEHNR and CDR2 is FQNEAQ (reference sequence). The V and J ends lost 2 bases and 5 bases, in that order; junction bases with no gene match: 7. The CDR3 extends over 16 amino acids. The DNA of the CDR3 is TGTGCCAGCAGCTTACTTCAAACAGGGGGTACCGGGGAGCTGTTTTTT. It translates to CASSLLQTGGTGELFF.

The rearrangement links TRBV7-9 to TRBJ1-3; D gene unclear. The CDR3 is 14 amino acids. V lost 6 bases to trimming and J lost 0 bases, with 9 bases between them. The germline gives CDR1 SEHNR, CDR2 FQNEAQ (reference sequence). CDR3 loop: CASSSAFSGNTIYF. In DNA, the CDR3 is TGTGCCAGCAGTTCAGCCTTCTCTGGAAACACCATATATTTT.

J is TRBJ2-7 and V is TRBV5-4, with 7 bases aligning to TRBD2. Germline lookup yields CDR1 SGHNT and CDR2 YYREEE (reference sequence). CDR3 length equals 15 residues. J gave up 9 bases and V 0 bases, and 12 bases lay outside the gene matches. The CDR3, as DNA: TGTGCCAGCAGCTTGGAGCGGGACCCTCTACGAGCGCAGTACTTC. It encodes CASSLERDPLRAQYF.

This clonotype was seen ten or more times. The chain combines TRBV4-3 with TRBJ2-7; possibly TRBD2 for D (6 bases). V was clipped by 0 bases and J by 3 bases, with 12 bases between them. CDR1 and CDR2 from the germline V gene are LGHNA and YSLEER. The CDR3 totals 15 residues. CDR3 amino acids: CASSQDIAGHYEQYF. The CDR3 region has the DNA TGCGCCAGCAGCCAAGATATTGCGGGGCACTACGAGCAGTACTTC.

This clonotype was counted many times. V usage is TRBV7-2 and J usage is TRBJ2-1; possibly TRBD1 or TRBD2 for D (5 bases each). V was cut by 1 base and J by 4 bases, with 11 bases left in between. Germline CDR1 is SGHTA and CDR2 is FQGNSA. The CDR3 runs 15 residues. This CDR3 reads CASSLEADIYNEQFF. The CDR3 bases are TGTGCCAGCAGCTTAGAAGCGGACATATACAATGAGCAGTTCTTC.

This clonotype was picked up many times. This chain uses TRBV28 with TRBJ2-7; TRBD2 agrees at 10 bases. The CDR3 is made up of 16 amino acids. Germline CDR1 is MDHEN and CDR2 is SYDVKM. Trimming removed 7 bases from V and 4 bases from J; junction bases left unmatched: 13. The CDR3 nucleotides read TGTGCCAGCACCTTATTGTCGGCTAGCGGGAGTTACGAGCAGTACTTC. It codes for CASTLLSASGSYEQYF. The full variable domain, its missing parts supplied by reference TRBV28 and TRBJ2-7, is DVKVTQSSRYLVKRTGEKVFLECVQDMDHENMFWYRQDPGLGLRLIYFSYDVKMKEKGDIPEGYSVSREKKERFSLILESASTNQTSMYLCASTLLSASGSYEQYFGPGTRLTVT.

This clonotype was recorded only once. CDR3 bases: TGTGCCAGCAGTTCCATCAGGGGGCCGGGGGGTGAAGCTTTCTTT. Translated, it gives CASSSIRGPGGEAFF. The V call is TRBV27, the J call TRBJ1-1, with TRBD1 identical over 8 bases. Germline-derived CDR1 and CDR2 are MNHEY and SMNVEV (reference sequence). The J segment lost 7 bases and the V segment lost 4 bases, leaving 11 bases of the junction unmatched. The CDR3 spans 15 residues.

This clonotype was detected a few times. The V and J genes are TRBV14 and TRBJ1-4; D may be TRBD1 (6 bases). Between the trimmed V and J ends, which lost 4 bases and 3 bases, there was a span of 9 bases. Germline V gene lookup returns CDR1 SGHDN and CDR2 FVKESK. This CDR3 is built from 14 residues. The CDR3 nucleotides are TGTGCCAGCAGCCCCAGGGGCTCTAATGAAAAACTGTTTTTT. It yields the protein CASSPRGSNEKLFF.

The chain combines TRBV28 with TRBJ1-4; D ambiguous. The length of the CDR3 is 13 residues. Per the germline V gene, CDR1 is MDHEN and CDR2 is SYDVKM. The V and J ends lost 2 bases and 5 bases respectively, with 6 bases between them. The CDR3 loop is CASSLPINEKLFF. Written as DNA, the CDR3 is TGTGCCAGCAGTTTACCCATAAATGAAAAACTGTTTTTT. Drawing the rest from reference TRBV28 and TRBJ1-4, the complete variable domain is DVKVTQSSRYLVKRTGEKVFLECVQDMDHENMFWYRQDPGLGLRLIYFSYDVKMKEKGDIPEGYSVSREKKERFSLILESASTNQTSMYLCASSLPINEKLFFGSGTQLSVL.

This clonotype was found many times. This chain joins TRBV7-6 and TRBJ1-1; 9 nucleotides match TRBD1. The CDR3 is 16 amino acids. Germline assignment: CDR1 SGHVS and CDR2 FNYEAQ. With V trimmed by 5 bases and J by 4 bases, 11 bases remained unmatched. Here the CDR3 DNA reads TGTGCCAGCAGCCTTCCGGGACAGGGACTTAGCACTGAAGCTTTCTTT. This translates into CASSLPGQGLSTEAFF.

This clonotype has more than one count but fewer than ten. The V call is TRBV7-2, the J call TRBJ1-5, with a tentative D call TRBD1 (6 bases). Germline V gene sequence: CDR1 SGHTA, CDR2 FQGNSA. This CDR3 region has 19 residues. V lost 5 bases to trimming and J lost 0 bases, with 23 bases between them. The CDR3 region is CASSLRQVAWDLSNQPQHF. The CDR3 DNA is TGTGCCAGCAGCCTCCGACAGGTGGCATGGGACCTTAGCAATCAGCCCCAGCATTTT.

The chain has TRBV4-1 and TRBJ1-5; D is unresolved. Germline V gives CDR1 MGHRA, CDR2 YSYEKL. CDR3 length: 17 residues. Between the trimmed V and J ends, which lost 5 bases and 2 bases, there was a span of 19 bases. The CDR3 loop is CASSEPSAQSGNQPQHF. The CDR3 region has the DNA TGCGCCAGCAGCGAGCCAAGTGCACAGAGTGGCAATCAGCCCCAGCATTTT.

This clonotype was found many times. This chain uses TRBV14 with TRBJ1-4; D ambiguous. This CDR3 region has 12 residues. Germline V gene data show CDR1 as SGHDN and CDR2 as FVKESK. Trimming removed 5 bases at V and 8 bases at J, with 9 bases between. This CDR3 reads CASSSGPEKLFF. The CDR3 DNA follows: TGTGCCAGCAGCTCCGGGCCCGAAAAACTGTTTTTT. Full variable domain (rest looked up from reference TRBV14 and TRBJ1-4): EAGVTQFPSHSVIEKGQTVTLRCDPISGHDNLYWYRRVMGKEIKFLLHFVKESKQDESGMPNNRFLAERTGGTYSTLKVQPAELEDSGVYFCASSSGPEKLFFGSGTQLSVL.

About this clonotype itself: Given a much more abundant clone one base away, this may be a read error. The chain joins TRBV7-2 to TRBJ2-3, with 10 bases matching TRBD2. Germline V lookup: CDR1 SGHTA, CDR2 FQGNSA. The CDR3 has 15 residues. CDR3 nucleotides: TGTGTCAGCAGTCTGAGCGGGAGGGCCGCCGATACGCAGTATTTT. It yields the protein CVSSLSGRAADTQYF.

J is TRBJ2-1 and V is TRBV5-5, with D unclear. V was trimmed by 0 bases and J by 5 bases, leaving 6 bases between them. From germline, CDR1 is SGHKS and CDR2 YYEKEE (reference sequence). The CDR3 runs 13 residues. The CDR3 nucleotides are TGTGCCAGCAGCTTGGGTCCTGACAATGAGCAGTTCTTC. Translated: CASSLGPDNEQFF.

This clonotype appeared a few times. The V call is TRBV11-2, the J call TRBJ1-1; 8 nucleotides agree with TRBD1. The CDR3 consists of 15 residues. Unmatched junction bases numbered 4, after V lost 1 base and J lost 3 bases. The V gene's germline CDR1 is SGHAT and CDR2 FQNNGV. The CDR3 reads CASSLAGRGHTEAFF. The CDR3 nucleotides read TGTGCCAGCAGCTTAGCTGGCAGGGGGCACACTGAAGCTTTCTTT.

This clonotype was seen a few times. The chain joins TRBV10-3 to TRBJ2-3, with unresolved D. The V end was cut by 0 bases, the J end by 2 bases, with 9 bases between. There are 15 residues in the CDR3. Germline CDR1 and CDR2: ENHRY and SYGVKD. This CDR3 is CAISESNDNTDTQYF. CDR3 nucleotides: TGTGCCATCAGTGAGTCGAATGATAACACAGATACGCAGTATTTT.

This clonotype was seen many times. V gene TRBV29-1 combines with J gene TRBJ2-7; 13 bases are shared with TRBD2. The length of the CDR3 is 16 residues. From germline, CDR1 is SQVTM and CDR2 ANQGSEA. The CDR3 region is CSAVGLAGRLTYEQYF. The CDR3, as DNA: TGCAGTGCTGTGGGACTAGCGGGAAGGTTGACCTACGAGCAGTACTTC.

This clonotype appeared many times. V is TRBV7-2 and J is TRBJ1-3; D not certain. Germline V gene sequence: CDR1 SGHTA, CDR2 FQGNSA. V gave up 5 bases and J gave up 0 bases, with 11 bases separating them. The CDR3 is 15 amino acids. The CDR3 DNA sequence: TGTGCCAGCAGCCCTAGGCCGGACTCTGGAAACACCATATATTTT. It is translated as CASSPRPDSGNTIYF.